Listed here is a single TCR beta chain. This receptor's antigen is unknown. Per-base qualities were not stored, and no clone one base away is much larger. TCR CDR3 regions were amplified from genomic DNA by multiplex PCR using the deep immunoSEQ assay. Extracted genomic DNA from each cell subset was distributed evenly across all wells of several immunoSEQ 96-well plates, and each plate was treated as a replicate. Each replicate PCR for sorted subsets received about 0.2 ug genomic DNA, equal to roughly 29,000 T cell genomes. Purified libraries were measured with a Qubit 3.0 fluorometer, size-checked on a Bioanalyzer 2100, and measured again with the KAPA Library Quantification kit. Every immunoSEQ 96-well plate was sequenced on a dedicated single-read 150-cycle Illumina NextSeq 550 flow cell. For the original study's pipeline: The immunoSEQ output contained only junctional sequences without quality scores, so filtering could not match that applied to full-length reads. Sequences were annotated with PyIR, a Python wrapper for IgBLAST v1.9, using IMGT germline references to assign V/J genes and CDR3. Reads with weak V/J assignments (E-value above 1e-6), missing CDR3, stop codons, out-of-frame junctions, or ambiguous translated residues were removed. V3J clonotypes were defined as sequences sharing the same inferred V gene, J gene, and CDR3 amino acid sequence. The percentage overlap between two repertoires was calculated by dividing the number of shared unique clonotypes by the size of the smaller repertoire. Three approaches were used to assess repertoire richness: RTK rarefaction, the Chao1 estimator, and Recon v2.1 estimates of unobserved clonotypes. Generation probabilities for all TCRbeta clonotypes obtained by the gDNA method from a handful of donors were computed using OLGA. The table was pulled from immuneACCESS by TCRdb, which kept in-frame rearrangements only. Such tables lose some clones; where checked, under half of the loss comes from unresolved V genes, and the rest has no known cause. V, J and clone size are those of that table, while D and trimming were read from the DNA. For this sample there are approximately 2.5 million clones; approximately 94% appear just once. The ten most abundant clones make up about 0.34% of the sample.

This specimen comes from a study of shared clonotypes between healthy human individuals (dated by TCRdb to 2019 to 2021). Some background on the complete study: The cohort included three men and a couple of women between 18 and 49 years of age. For each donor, CD4 naive and CD4 memory were each given three plates, CD8 naive was given two plates, and CD8 memory was given one plate. Leukapheresis yielded between about 0.9 and 9.5 billion PBMCs per donor. To increase sequencing depth and limit assay-specific biases, different laboratories used diverse techniques to prepare libraries and sequence TCR repertoires. Blood TCR repertoires of five healthy adults were deeply sequenced to estimate repertoire size and the extent of clonotype sharing between individuals. Overall results and qualifications from the work: Higher generation probabilities were observed for clonotypes shared by all four sorted-subset donors than for non-shared clonotypes. Even with the large sequencing depth, rarefaction of the sorted-subset datasets indicated that sequencing was incomplete. The genetic and exposure-history diversity represented was limited by the small number of donors. Estimated clonotype richness was generally larger for naive than for memory subsets. Pairwise subsampling indicated that sequencing depth was expected to affect the degree of clonotype sharing among donors. Sharing across a handful of donors was observed for about 5% of naive CD4, less than 4% of naive CD8, roughly 2.3% of memory CD4, and around 0.44% of memory CD8 clonotypes. Only blood was sampled, and tissue TCR repertoires likely differ from those in blood.

From its cysteine to its phenylalanine, the CDR3 spans 15 amino acids. The read is trimmed to its CDR3 DNA, 45 bases read in frame from base 1. Trimming at the junction amounts to 0 bases on V and 1 base on J, and the germline ends lie 11 bases apart. Sequences SGHNT (CDR1) and YYREEE (CDR2) are obtained from the germline V gene (reference sequence). The donors were healthy, HIV-negative adults with no recently reported acute infections or vaccinations. Only Caucasian adults living in Nashville, Tennessee, USA were represented among the donors. CD4+ T cells were enriched through magnetic negative selection, after which naive cells were positively selected on CD45RA and the remaining negative fraction served as the memory subset. Blood was collected by leukapheresis, and PBMCs were isolated by Ficoll-Histopaque density gradient centrifugation and then cryopreserved in liquid nitrogen vapor phase. Purity and quantity of every magnetically sorted T cell population were checked by analytical flow cytometry. Each sorted fraction had its genomic DNA isolated and then quantified by UV absorbance on a Nanodrop 2000c.

This clonotype was obtained from a man between 18 and 35 years old in good health. Some clones in this sample may be carry-over from other donors' samples. The sequencing sample was made of naive CD4+ T cells from PBMCs. The cell subset or site label here, explained by the study, means: CD45RA+ positively selected. The V and J segments used are TRBV5-4 and TRBJ2-7; no D segment can be confidently identified. CDR3 sequence: CASSLDRARSYEQYF. The base sequence is TGTGCCAGCAGCTTGGATAGGGCCAGATCCTACGAGCAGTACTTC.